Listed below are T cell receptor beta chains from one sample, sequenced in a study of molecular identifiers for immune sequencing clone quantification. From the PCR reads, TCRdb called clonotypes with MiXCR, one entry per CDR3 protein. The table shows approximately 590,000 distinct CDR3 sequences, with roughly 27% occurring only once. The sequenced sample was naive CD8+ T cells from blood, with Jurkat cell RNA spiked in. The receptors were sampled from a human donor in good health. Some libraries in this study had Jurkat cell RNA spiked in. Each CDR3 is given with its conserved first and last residue. D genes are given only for firm matches. Clone size, where shown, is once, few, many, or a class for clones that have expanded.

v_gene: TRBV2; d_gene: .; j_gene: TRBJ1-2; abundance: many; CDR3aa: CASSEIRAGENYGYTF; CDR3nt: TGTGCCAGCAGTGAAATTAGGGCAGGGGAGAACTATGGCTACACCTTC
v_gene: TRBV21-1; d_gene: .; j_gene: TRBJ2-5; abundance: many; CDR3aa: CASSKEGTQYF; CDR3nt: TGTGCCAGCAGCAAAGAGGGAACCCAGTACTTC
v_gene: TRBV5-1; d_gene: .; j_gene: TRBJ1-5; abundance: many; CDR3aa: CASSLLHRDLDSNQPQHF; CDR3nt: TGCGCCAGCAGCTTACTCCACCGCGACCTAGATAGCAATCAGCCCCAGCATTTT
v_gene: TRBV6-2/TRBV6-3; d_gene: TRBD2; j_gene: TRBJ2-1; abundance: few; CDR3aa: CASRLTSEKQFF; CDR3nt: TGTGCCAGCAGACTTACTAGCGAAAAACAGTTCTTC
v_gene: TRBV20-1; d_gene: TRBD2; j_gene: TRBJ2-7; abundance: many; CDR3aa: CSDRLAATYEQYF; CDR3nt: TGCAGTGACCGACTAGCTGCAACCTACGAGCAGTACTTC
v_gene: TRBV19; d_gene: .; j_gene: TRBJ2-7; abundance: few; CDR3aa: CASSIDNRYEQYF; CDR3nt: TGTGCCAGTAGTATAGACAACCGATACGAGCAGTACTTC
v_gene: TRBV4-3; d_gene: .; j_gene: TRBJ2-7; abundance: few; CDR3aa: CASRQDIGFGYEQYF; CDR3nt: TGCGCCAGCAGGCAAGATATTGGGTTTGGCTACGAGCAGTACTTC
v_gene: TRBV2; d_gene: .; j_gene: TRBJ1-1; abundance: .; CDR3aa: CASSEAVLVYTEAFF; CDR3nt: TGTGCCAGCAGTGAAGCGGTACTGGTCTACACTGAAGCTTTCTTT
v_gene: TRBV6-5; d_gene: .; j_gene: TRBJ2-3; abundance: many; CDR3aa: CASSYSGFTDTQYF; CDR3nt: TGTGCCAGCAGTTACTCGGGTTTCACAGATACGCAGTATTTT
v_gene: TRBV9; d_gene: .; j_gene: TRBJ2-7; abundance: few; CDR3aa: CASSVASGREQYF; CDR3nt: TGTGCCAGCAGCGTAGCGTCGGGGCGCGAGCAGTACTTC
v_gene: TRBV7-3; d_gene: TRBD1; j_gene: TRBJ1-1; abundance: .; CDR3aa: CASSLIPIRTGVTEAFF; CDR3nt: TGTGCCAGCAGCTTAATTCCTATTAGGACAGGGGTTACTGAAGCTTTCTTT
v_gene: TRBV12-3/TRBV12-4; d_gene: .; j_gene: TRBJ1-4; abundance: many; CDR3aa: CASRTPVEEKLFF; CDR3nt: TGTGCCAGCCGTACACCCGTGGAGGAAAAACTGTTTTTT
v_gene: TRBV19; d_gene: .; j_gene: TRBJ2-7; abundance: few; CDR3aa: CASSMGPSTYEQYF; CDR3nt: TGTGCCAGTAGTATGGGGCCCTCTACCTACGAGCAGTACTTC
v_gene: TRBV20-1; d_gene: .; j_gene: TRBJ2-7; abundance: many; CDR3aa: CSAHTGEEYEQYF; CDR3nt: TGCAGTGCACATACAGGGGAGGAGTACGAGCAGTACTTC
v_gene: TRBV15; d_gene: .; j_gene: TRBJ1-4; abundance: many; CDR3aa: CATRGANEKLFF; CDR3nt: TGTGCCACCCGGGGAGCTAATGAAAAACTGTTTTTT
v_gene: TRBV12-3/TRBV12-4; d_gene: .; j_gene: TRBJ1-1; abundance: few; CDR3aa: CASSPIQGMTEAFF; CDR3nt: TGTGCCAGCAGTCCCATCCAGGGCATGACTGAAGCTTTCTTT
v_gene: TRBV19; d_gene: TRBD2; j_gene: TRBJ2-3; abundance: few; CDR3aa: CASSIAGGYTDTQYF; CDR3nt: TGTGCCAGTAGTATAGCGGGAGGCTACACAGATACGCAGTATTTT
v_gene: TRBV20-1; d_gene: TRBD1; j_gene: TRBJ1-1; abundance: .; CDR3aa: CSARWDRGHGEAFF; CDR3nt: TGCAGTGCTAGATGGGACAGGGGGCACGGTGAAGCTTTCTTT
v_gene: TRBV9; d_gene: TRBD2; j_gene: TRBJ2-3; abundance: .; CDR3aa: CASRGGGAFTDTQYF; CDR3nt: TGTGCCAGCCGCGGGGGGGGGGCCTTCACAGATACGCAGTATTTT
v_gene: TRBV20-1; d_gene: .; j_gene: TRBJ1-2; abundance: .; CDR3aa: CSARDSTRDGAGGYTF; CDR3nt: TGCAGTGCTAGAGACTCGACCCGTGACGGGGCCGGGGGCTACACCTTC
v_gene: TRBV4-3; d_gene: .; j_gene: TRBJ1-4; abundance: few; CDR3aa: CASSQNQGNTNEKLFF; CDR3nt: TGCGCCAGCAGCCAAAATCAGGGGAACACAAATGAAAAACTGTTTTTT
v_gene: TRBV7-9; d_gene: .; j_gene: TRBJ1-5; abundance: few; CDR3aa: CASSLIGSGSNQPQHF; CDR3nt: TGTGCCAGCAGCTTAATAGGGTCGGGTAGCAATCAGCCCCAGCATTTT
v_gene: TRBV4-3; d_gene: .; j_gene: TRBJ2-3; abundance: .; CDR3aa: CASSQVHGGLRELNTQYF; CDR3nt: TGCGCCAGCAGCCAAGTTCACGGGGGGCTGCGGGAACTCAATACGCAGTATTTT
v_gene: TRBV28; d_gene: .; j_gene: TRBJ2-7; abundance: many; CDR3aa: CASIGPDGHEQYF; CDR3nt: TGTGCCAGCATAGGACCCGACGGCCACGAGCAGTACTTC
v_gene: TRBV30; d_gene: .; j_gene: TRBJ1-2; abundance: .; CDR3aa: CAWREYGYTF; CDR3nt: TGTGCCTGGAGGGAGTATGGCTACACCTTC
v_gene: TRBV19; d_gene: .; j_gene: TRBJ1-5; abundance: .; CDR3aa: CASSIWGGGEPQHF; CDR3nt: TGTGCCAGTAGTATCTGGGGAGGTGGGGAGCCCCAGCATTTT
v_gene: TRBV27; d_gene: .; j_gene: TRBJ1-2; abundance: few; CDR3aa: CASSLAGPANYGYTF; CDR3nt: TGTGCCAGCAGTTTGGCAGGGCCAGCTAACTATGGCTACACCTTC
v_gene: TRBV7-2; d_gene: TRBD1; j_gene: TRBJ1-2; abundance: .; CDR3aa: CASSLALWDRGPSYGYTF; CDR3nt: TGTGCCAGCAGCTTAGCGCTATGGGACAGGGGCCCTAGCTATGGCTACACCTTC
v_gene: TRBV27; d_gene: .; j_gene: TRBJ2-3; abundance: few; CDR3aa: CASSTRDPKAQYF; CDR3nt: TGTGCCAGCAGCACCCGGGACCCTAAGGCGCAGTATTTT
v_gene: TRBV11-1; d_gene: TRBD2; j_gene: TRBJ2-7; abundance: .; CDR3aa: CASSKRTSGRLLWDYEQYF; CDR3nt: TGTGCCAGCAGCAAGCGGACTAGCGGGAGACTACTTTGGGACTACGAGCAGTACTTC
v_gene: TRBV29-1; d_gene: .; j_gene: TRBJ1-1; abundance: many; CDR3aa: CSVEESGVLDTEAFF; CDR3nt: TGCAGCGTTGAAGAATCGGGAGTTCTGGACACTGAAGCTTTCTTT
v_gene: TRBV4-2; d_gene: .; j_gene: TRBJ2-1; abundance: few; CDR3aa: CASSQGPSGASNEQFF; CDR3nt: TGTGCCAGCAGCCAAGGGCCCAGCGGAGCTTCCAATGAGCAGTTCTTC
v_gene: TRBV29-1; d_gene: .; j_gene: TRBJ1-1; abundance: many; CDR3aa: CSVEVYREGMNTEAFF; CDR3nt: TGCAGCGTTGAGGTCTACAGGGAGGGAATGAACACTGAAGCTTTCTTT
v_gene: TRBV11-2; d_gene: .; j_gene: TRBJ2-7; abundance: .; CDR3aa: CASSIARGTGGPYEQYF; CDR3nt: TGTGCCAGCAGCATCGCCCGGGGTACAGGAGGACCCTACGAGCAGTACTTC
v_gene: TRBV4-1; d_gene: .; j_gene: TRBJ1-5; abundance: .; CDR3aa: CARSQGLGQPQHF; CDR3nt: TGCGCCCGCAGCCAAGGGCTGGGACAGCCCCAGCATTTT
v_gene: TRBV4-2; d_gene: TRBD1; j_gene: TRBJ1-2; abundance: many; CDR3aa: CASSQLRTGGYGYTF; CDR3nt: TGTGCCAGCAGCCAGCTCAGGACAGGCGGCTATGGCTACACCTTC
v_gene: TRBV5-6; d_gene: .; j_gene: TRBJ1-2; abundance: .; CDR3aa: CASSSWLALGGYTF; CDR3nt: TGTGCCAGCAGCTCCTGGTTGGCGCTTGGCGGCTACACCTTC
v_gene: TRBV5-6; d_gene: .; j_gene: TRBJ2-7; abundance: .; CDR3aa: CASSKGFPYEQYF; CDR3nt: TGTGCCAGCAGCAAGGGTTTCCCCTACGAGCAGTACTTC
v_gene: TRBV29-1; d_gene: TRBD1; j_gene: TRBJ1-1; abundance: many; CDR3aa: CSVDGEDRGMNTEAFF; CDR3nt: TGCAGCGTTGATGGAGAGGACAGGGGCATGAACACTGAAGCTTTCTTT
v_gene: TRBV5-5; d_gene: TRBD2; j_gene: TRBJ2-3; abundance: .; CDR3aa: CASRTGIAGVNFADTQYF; CDR3nt: TGTGCCAGCAGGACCGGAATAGCGGGAGTGAACTTCGCAGATACGCAGTATTTT